This T cell receptor beta chain was sequenced for a study of control samples from healthy donors and cancer patients. Assay used: immunoSEQ multiplex PCR; TCRdb lists only in-frame clones, some missing. This table has about 190,000 clones, approximately 95% appearing once. Sequenced: blood. The source of this sequence is a man younger than 35 in good health.

Written as DNA, the CDR3 is TGTGCCAGCAACGGGAGAGGGAACTATGGCTACACCTTC. Its protein is CASNGRGNYGYTF. The J gene is TRBJ1-2, the V gene TRBV6-5; unclear D gene. V was cut by 7 bases and J by 2 bases, with 11 bases left in between. This CDR3 region has 13 residues. From germline, CDR1 is MNHEY and CDR2 SVGAGI.